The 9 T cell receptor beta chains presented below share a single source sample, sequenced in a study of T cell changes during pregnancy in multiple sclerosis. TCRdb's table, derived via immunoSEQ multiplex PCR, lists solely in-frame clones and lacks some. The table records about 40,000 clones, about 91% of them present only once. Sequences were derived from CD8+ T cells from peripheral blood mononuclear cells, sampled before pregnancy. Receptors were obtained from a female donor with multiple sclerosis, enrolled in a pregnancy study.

The chain's CDR3 is CASSPHDSLQETQYF. For the CDR3, the DNA is TGTGCCAGCAGCCCACACGACAGTCTCCAAGAGACCCAGTACTTC. This sequence joins TRBV9 and TRBJ2-5, with D perhaps TRBD1 (5 bases). The CDR3 has 15 residues. The V end lost 4 bases, the J end lost 1 base, and 14 bases lay between the germline ends. Germline CDR1 SGDLS, CDR2 YYNGEE.

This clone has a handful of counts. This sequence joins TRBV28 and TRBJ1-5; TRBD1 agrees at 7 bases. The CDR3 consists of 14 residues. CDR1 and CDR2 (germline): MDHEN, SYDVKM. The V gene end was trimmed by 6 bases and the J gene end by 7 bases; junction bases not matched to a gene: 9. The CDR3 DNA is TGTGCCAGCAGCCCTCTGGGACAGACCCAGCCCCAGCATTTT. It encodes CASSPLGQTQPQHF.

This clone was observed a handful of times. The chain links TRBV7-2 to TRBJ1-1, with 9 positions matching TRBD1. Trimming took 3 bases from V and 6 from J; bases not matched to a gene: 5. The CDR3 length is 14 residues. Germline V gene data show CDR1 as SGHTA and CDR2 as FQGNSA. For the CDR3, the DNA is TGTGCCAGCAGCTTCACAGGGGGCGTCGCTGAAGCTTTCTTT. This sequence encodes CASSFTGGVAEAFF.

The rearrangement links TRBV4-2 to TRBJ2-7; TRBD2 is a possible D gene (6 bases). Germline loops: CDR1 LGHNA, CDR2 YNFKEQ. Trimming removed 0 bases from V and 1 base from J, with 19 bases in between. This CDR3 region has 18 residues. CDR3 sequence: CASSQDENLAGLSYEQYF. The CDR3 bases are TGTGCCAGCAGCCAAGATGAAAATTTGGCGGGATTATCCTACGAGCAGTACTTC.

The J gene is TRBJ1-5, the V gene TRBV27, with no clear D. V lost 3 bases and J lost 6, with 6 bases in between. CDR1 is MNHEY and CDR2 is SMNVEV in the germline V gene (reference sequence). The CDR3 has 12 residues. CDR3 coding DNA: TGTGCCAGCAGTTTTCCGGGTCAGCCCCAGCATTTT. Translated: CASSFPGQPQHF.

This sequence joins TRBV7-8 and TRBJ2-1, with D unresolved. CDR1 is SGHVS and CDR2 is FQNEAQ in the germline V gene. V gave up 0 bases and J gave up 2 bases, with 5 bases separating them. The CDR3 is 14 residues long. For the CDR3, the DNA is TGTGCCAGCAGCTTAGCGAGAACCTACAATGAGCAGTTCTTC. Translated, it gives CASSLARTYNEQFF.

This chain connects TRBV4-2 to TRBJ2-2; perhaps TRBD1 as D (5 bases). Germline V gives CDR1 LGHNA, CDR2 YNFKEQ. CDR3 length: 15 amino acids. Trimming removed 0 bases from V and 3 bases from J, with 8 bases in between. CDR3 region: CASSQEPRDTGELFF. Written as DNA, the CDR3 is TGTGCCAGCAGCCAAGAACCCAGGGACACCGGGGAGCTGTTTTTT.

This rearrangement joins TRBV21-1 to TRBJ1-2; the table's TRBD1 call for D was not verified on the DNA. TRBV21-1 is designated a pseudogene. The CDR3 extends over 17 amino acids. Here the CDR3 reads CASSKGDRETVNYGYTF. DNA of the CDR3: TGTGCCAGCAGCAAAGGAGACAGGGAGACGGTTAACTATGGCTACACCTTC.

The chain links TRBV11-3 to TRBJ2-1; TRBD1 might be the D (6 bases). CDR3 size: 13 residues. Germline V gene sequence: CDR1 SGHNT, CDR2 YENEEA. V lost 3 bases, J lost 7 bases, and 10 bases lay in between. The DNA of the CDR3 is TGTGCCAGCAGCTTGGGGGCGGCAAATGAGCAGTTCTTC. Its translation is CASSLGAANEQFF.